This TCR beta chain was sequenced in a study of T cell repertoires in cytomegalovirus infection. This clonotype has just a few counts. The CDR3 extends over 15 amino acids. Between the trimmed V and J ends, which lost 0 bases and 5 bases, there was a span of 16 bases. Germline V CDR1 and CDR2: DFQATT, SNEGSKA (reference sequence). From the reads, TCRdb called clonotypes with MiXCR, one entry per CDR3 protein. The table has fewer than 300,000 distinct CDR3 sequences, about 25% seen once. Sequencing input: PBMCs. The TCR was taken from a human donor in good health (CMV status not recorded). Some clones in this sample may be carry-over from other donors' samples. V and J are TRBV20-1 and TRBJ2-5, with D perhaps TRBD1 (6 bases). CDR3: CSARDRAGVGETQYF. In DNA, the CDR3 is TGCAGTGCTAGAGATCGGGCAGGGGTTGGGGAGACCCAGTACTTC.